The rows below give T cell receptor beta chains drawn from one sample of a study of blood T cell repertoires in COVID-19. The table came from immunoSEQ multiplex PCR; TCRdb's copy has only in-frame clones and leaves some out. In the table there are about 160,000 clones, 85% of which are singletons. Source material: peripheral blood. These receptors all come from a human donor with acute or convalescent COVID-19. The donor label of this sample is uncertain. Each CDR3 is given with its conserved first and last residue. D genes are given only for firm matches. Clone sizes are given selectively: once, few, many, or a class where the clone is expanded.

V	J	size	D	CDR3	DNA
TRBV9	TRBJ1-4	NA	NA	CASSERSGQSNEKLFF	TGTGCCAGCAGCGAGAGGTCCGGACAGTCCAATGAAAAACTGTTTTTT
TRBV6-5	TRBJ1-2	few	NA	CASSTPRTANYGYTF	TGTGCCAGCAGTACCCCCCGGACAGCGAACTATGGCTACACCTTC
TRBV4-1	TRBJ1-2	NA	NA	CASRLEGSNYGYTF	TGCGCCAGCAGACTGGAGGGGTCGAACTATGGCTACACCTTC
TRBV14	TRBJ2-1	NA	NA	CASTGAGGPYNEQFF	TGTGCCAGCACGGGAGCCGGGGGGCCTTACAATGAGCAGTTCTTC
TRBV5-1	TRBJ2-1	NA	NA	CASSLGGAYNEQFF	TGCGCCAGCAGCTTAGGGGGGGCCTACAATGAGCAGTTCTTC
TRBV12-5	TRBJ1-6	once	TRBD1	CASGLAWTGDSPLHF	TGTGCTAGTGGTTTGGCCTGGACAGGGGATTCACCCCTCCACTTT
TRBV5-1	TRBJ2-5	NA	NA	CASRKHLQETQYF	TGCGCCAGCAGGAAACACCTTCAAGAGACCCAGTACTTC
TRBV7-2	TRBJ1-6	NA	NA	CASSPGHTSNSPLHF	TGTGCCAGCAGCCCAGGACATACCTCTAATTCACCCCTCCACTTT
TRBV19	TRBJ2-7	NA	NA	CASSEGLLYGSYEQYF	TGTGCCAGTAGCGAGGGACTCCTTTATGGATCCTACGAGCAGTACTTC
TRBV9	TRBJ1-2	NA	TRBD1	CATSTGIGGYTF	TGTGCCACCTCGACAGGGATTGGTGGCTACACCTTC
TRBV30	TRBJ1-1	NA	NA	CAWSRGATEAFF	TGTGCCTGGTCGCGGGGGGCAACTGAAGCTTTCTTT
TRBV6-5	TRBJ2-3	NA	TRBD1	CASSYDRGVTDTQYF	TGTGCCAGCAGTTACGACAGGGGAGTCACAGATACGCAGTATTTT
TRBV5-1	TRBJ1-2	NA	TRBD1	CASSLGSGGDYGYTF	TGCGCCAGCAGCTTGGGATCAGGGGGAGACTATGGCTACACCTTC
TRBV11-3	TRBJ2-5	NA	NA	CASSLGERETQYF	TGTGCCAGCAGCTTAGGGGAGCGGGAGACCCAGTACTTC
TRBV5-4	TRBJ2-1	NA	TRBD2	CASSPGGGQGSYNEQFF	TGTGCCAGCAGCCCCGGGGGGGGGCAGGGATCTTACAATGAGCAGTTCTTC
TRBV18	TRBJ1-6	NA	TRBD1	CASSPHELGQGPYNSPLHF	TGTGCCAGCTCACCCCACGAGCTGGGACAGGGGCCCTATAATTCACCCCTCCACTTT
TRBV19	TRBJ1-2	NA	TRBD1	CASSITGVEGGYTF	TGTGCCAGTAGTATTACAGGGGTTGAAGGTGGCTACACCTTC
TRBV5-1	TRBJ1-3	NA	TRBD1	CASSLATGGPTYPGNTIYF	TGCGCCAGCAGCCTTGCCACAGGGGGGCCTACGTATCCTGGAAACACCATATATTTT
TRBV7-9	TRBJ1-6	NA	NA	CASSLVGRGGYHSPLHF	TGTGCCAGCAGCTTAGTCGGGAGGGGAGGGTATCACTCACCCCTCCACTTT
TRBV2	TRBJ2-4	NA	NA	CASSEGGRRNIQYF	TGTGCCAGCAGTGAAGGAGGGCGCAGAAACATTCAGTACTTC
TRBV4-2	TRBJ1-5	NA	NA	CASSQESFQGNSNQPQHF	TGTGCCAGCAGCCAAGAGAGTTTCCAGGGAAATAGCAATCAGCCCCAGCATTTT
TRBV3-1/TRBV3-2	TRBJ1-5	NA	NA	CASSQDARGNQPQHF	TGTGCCAGCAGCCAAGATGCTAGGGGGAATCAGCCCCAGCATTTT
TRBV7-6	TRBJ2-1	NA	NA	CASSLRVADEQFF	TGTGCCAGCAGCCTGAGGGTGGCCGACGAGCAGTTCTTC
TRBV7-2	TRBJ1-5	once	NA	CASSLRGSNQPQHF	TGTGCCAGCAGCTTGAGAGGAAGCAATCAGCCCCAGCATTTT
TRBV19	TRBJ1-1	NA	NA	CASSIAGYTEAFF	TGTGCCAGTAGTATAGCCGGGTACACTGAAGCTTTCTTT
TRBV6-5	TRBJ1-4	NA	TRBD1	CASRRTGRNEKLFF	TGTGCCAGCAGACGGACAGGCAGAAATGAAAAACTGTTTTTT
TRBV19	TRBJ1-1	NA	NA	CASKEGRGYPNTEAFF	TGTGCCAGTAAGGAGGGACGGGGATACCCGAACACTGAAGCTTTCTTT
TRBV19	TRBJ2-5	NA	NA	CASSIQDSQRWSQYF	TGTGCCAGTAGTATTCAGGACAGCCAAAGGTGGTCCCAGTACTTC
TRBV25-1	TRBJ1-2	NA	TRBD1	CASSDPTGWYGYTF	TGTGCCAGCAGTGACCCGACAGGGTGGTATGGCTACACCTTC
TRBV27	TRBJ1-2	NA	NA	CASSLSRGRDGYTF	TGTGCCAGCAGTTTATCACGGGGGAGGGATGGCTACACCTTC
TRBV5-1	TRBJ1-1	NA	NA	CASSYGQPPEAFF	TGCGCCAGCAGCTATGGACAGCCGCCTGAAGCTTTCTTT
TRBV6-5	TRBJ2-3	few	NA	CATMTPGTDTQYF	TGTGCCACCATGACCCCGGGGACAGATACGCAGTATTTT
TRBV7-8	TRBJ1-5	NA	NA	CASSPPRGTNQPQHF	TGTGCCAGCAGCCCACCAAGAGGGACAAATCAGCCCCAGCATTTT
TRBV11-2	TRBJ1-2	once	NA	CASSRRGGAGEGTSYGYTF	TGTGCCAGCAGCCGTAGGGGGGGGGCTGGGGAAGGAACTTCCTATGGCTACACCTTC
TRBV30	TRBJ1-6	NA	NA	CAWSSSAVSSYNSPLHF	TGTGCCTGGAGTTCATCCGCAGTCAGCTCCTATAATTCACCCCTCCACTTT
TRBV9	TRBJ1-5	NA	TRBD1	CASSVQGDSNQPQHF	TGTGCCAGCAGCGTCCAGGGGGATAGCAATCAGCCCCAGCATTTT
TRBV3-1/TRBV3-2	TRBJ1-4	few	NA	CASSPGGGSRNEKLFF	TGTGCCAGCAGCCCGGGGGGCGGCAGCCGTAATGAAAAACTGTTTTTT
TRBV14	TRBJ1-2	NA	NA	CASSQVTGIAYGYTF	TGTGCCAGCAGCCAAGTTACAGGGATCGCCTATGGCTACACCTTC
TRBV6-5	TRBJ1-2	NA	TRBD1	CASKGTGRSYGYTF	TGTGCCAGCAAAGGGACAGGGAGGAGCTATGGCTACACCTTC
TRBV29-1	TRBJ1-3	NA	NA	CSVRGGQNSGNTIYF	TGCAGCGTTCGGGGGGGGCAAAACTCTGGAAACACCATATATTTT
TRBV6-5	TRBJ1-2	once	NA	CASSPARGGALPF	TGTGCCAGCAGCCCCGCGAGGGGAGGGGCACTCCCGTTC
TRBV19	TRBJ1-5	NA	NA	CAWGDGGNQPQHF	TGTGCCTGGGGGGATGGAGGCAATCAGCCCCAGCATTTT
TRBV3-1/TRBV3-2	TRBJ2-2	NA	TRBD1	CASSSPGTVITGELFF	TGTGCCAGCAGCTCCCCCGGGACAGTAATCACCGGGGAGCTGTTTTTT
TRBV10-2	TRBJ1-4	NA	NA	CASRTEGLGEKLFF	TGCGCCAGCAGGACGGAGGGTTTGGGTGAAAAACTGTTTTTT
TRBV7-8	TRBJ1-5	NA	NA	CASSLERHPNQPQHF	TGTGCCAGCAGCCTGGAGCGGCACCCTAATCAGCCCCAGCATTTT
TRBV7-3	TRBJ1-2	NA	TRBD1	CASSEGQGPYGYTF	TGTGCCAGCAGCGAAGGACAGGGGCCCTATGGCTACACCTTC
TRBV2	TRBJ2-1	few	TRBD2	CASSPAGAAYNEQFF	TGTGCCAGCAGCCCAGCGGGGGCGGCCTACAATGAGCAGTTCTTC
TRBV30	TRBJ2-1	NA	TRBD1	CAWSVTLTGGNEQFF	TGTGCCTGGAGTGTAACCCTAACAGGGGGCAATGAGCAGTTCTTC
TRBV5-8	TRBJ2-1	NA	TRBD2	CASSLRSGGAYEQFF	TGTGCCAGCAGCTTGAGGAGCGGGGGGGCTTATGAGCAGTTCTTC
TRBV30	TRBJ1-2	NA	TRBD1	CAWSVPGGAYGYTF	TGTGCCTGGAGTGTACCAGGGGGCGCCTATGGCTACACCTTC
TRBV5-4	TRBJ2-2	NA	NA	CASSLRQSTTGELFF	TGTGCCAGCAGCTTACGACAGTCGACCACCGGGGAGCTGTTTTTT